A selection of T cell receptor beta chains follows, all from one sample in a study of blood T cell repertoires in COVID-19. Repertoires were generated with immunoSEQ multiplex PCR, while TCRdb's copy carries only in-frame clones and drops some. The sample carries about 100,000 clones, 80% to 90% recorded once. The sample was peripheral blood. The receptors come from a human donor in a cohort sampled during active COVID-19. The CDR3 runs from the conserved cysteine through the conserved F or W. Fields, in order: V gene, J gene, CDR3 protein.

v_call: TRBV5-1; j_call: TRBJ1-1; cdr3_aa: CASSLVKGVTEAFF
v_call: TRBV3-1/TRBV3-2; j_call: TRBJ2-7; cdr3_aa: CASSQVSYGRGEQYF
v_call: TRBV19; j_call: TRBJ2-3; cdr3_aa: CASRTSGSTDTQYF
v_call: TRBV10-3; j_call: TRBJ2-7; cdr3_aa: CATAGREYEQYF
v_call: TRBV7-9; j_call: TRBJ2-7; cdr3_aa: CASSLWGRGVYEQYF
v_call: TRBV29-1; j_call: TRBJ2-1; cdr3_aa: CSVEGEAGNQQFF
v_call: TRBV29-1; j_call: TRBJ2-5; cdr3_aa: CSPMGGLEETQYF
v_call: TRBV27; j_call: TRBJ1-6; cdr3_aa: CASRQGGGGLRTPLHF
v_call: TRBV29-1; j_call: TRBJ1-1; cdr3_aa: CSVQGYMATEAFF
v_call: TRBV27; j_call: TRBJ1-2; cdr3_aa: CAGGGTYGYTF
v_call: TRBV9; j_call: TRBJ2-1; cdr3_aa: CASSRTTNNEQFF
v_call: TRBV6-6; j_call: TRBJ2-3; cdr3_aa: CASSRGPNTDTQYF
v_call: TRBV7-9; j_call: TRBJ1-6; cdr3_aa: CASSSRTGQNSPLHF
v_call: TRBV19; j_call: TRBJ1-3; cdr3_aa: CASSIQGSNTIYF
v_call: TRBV28; j_call: TRBJ1-6; cdr3_aa: CASSIQGWNSPLHF
v_call: TRBV28; j_call: TRBJ2-3; cdr3_aa: CASSYPAAGATDTQYF